The clone carrying this T cell receptor (beta chain) was counted a few times. Its antigen is unknown. The data belong to a study of T cell repertoires in cytomegalovirus infection. Study information: Matching HLA type, along with CMV infection, was indicated by public TCR beta signatures.

Findings of the study overall: CMV carriers having the relevant HLA were flagged by cumulative public TCR beta family frequency. In two of eight donors, the top clonotype was HLA-C-restricted CMV-specific.

TCRdb independently ran MiXCR on the reads; one entry per CDR3 protein. The sample consists of around 290,000 distinct CDR3 sequences, more than 20% of them appearing once. CDR1 and CDR2 from the germline V gene are SNHLY and FYNNEI. This CDR3 has 14 residues. The trim removed 4 bases at V and 8 bases at J, leaving 7 bases unmatched. The chain joins TRBV2 to TRBJ1-2; 10 bases agree with TRBD1. The specimen sequenced was PBMCs. This TCR was sampled from a human donor in good health (CMV status not recorded). Some clones in this sample may be carry-over from other donors' samples. CDR3 bases: TGTGCCAGCAGTGCGGGACAGGGGTTGGAGGGCTACACCTTC. Translating it yields CASSAGQGLEGYTF. Using reference TRBV2 and TRBJ1-2 for the parts outside the CDR3, the full variable domain is EPEVTQTPSHQVTQMGQEVILRCVPISNHLYFYWYRQILGQKVEFLVSFYNNEISEKSEIFDDQFSVERPDGSNFTLKIRSTKLEDSAMYFCASSAGQGLEGYTFGSGTRLTVV.